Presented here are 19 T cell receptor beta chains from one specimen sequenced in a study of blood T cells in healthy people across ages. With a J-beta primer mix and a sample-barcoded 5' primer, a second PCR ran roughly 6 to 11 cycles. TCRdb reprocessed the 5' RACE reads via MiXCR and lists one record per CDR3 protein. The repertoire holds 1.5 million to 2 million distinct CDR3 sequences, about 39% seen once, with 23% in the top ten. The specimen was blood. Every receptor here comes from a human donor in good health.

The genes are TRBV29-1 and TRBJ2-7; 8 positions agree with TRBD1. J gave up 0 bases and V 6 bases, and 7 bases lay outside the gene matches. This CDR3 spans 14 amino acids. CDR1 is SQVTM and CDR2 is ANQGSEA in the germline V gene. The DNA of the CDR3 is TGCAGCGTGGTAGACAGGGGAACCTCCTACGAGCAGTACTTC. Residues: CSVVDRGTSYEQYF.

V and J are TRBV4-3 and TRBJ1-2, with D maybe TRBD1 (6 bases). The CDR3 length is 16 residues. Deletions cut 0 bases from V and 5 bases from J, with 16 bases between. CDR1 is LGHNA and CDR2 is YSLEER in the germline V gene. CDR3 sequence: CASSQDAAGVIYGYTF. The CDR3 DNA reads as TGCGCCAGCAGCCAAGACGCCGCAGGGGTTATATATGGCTACACCTTC.

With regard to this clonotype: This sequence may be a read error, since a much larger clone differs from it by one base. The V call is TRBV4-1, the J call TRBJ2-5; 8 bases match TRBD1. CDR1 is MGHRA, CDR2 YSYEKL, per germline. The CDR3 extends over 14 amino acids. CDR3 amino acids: CTSSQGQGAGTQYF. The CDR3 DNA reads TGCACCAGCAGCCAAGGGCAGGGGGCTGGGACCCAGTACTTC.

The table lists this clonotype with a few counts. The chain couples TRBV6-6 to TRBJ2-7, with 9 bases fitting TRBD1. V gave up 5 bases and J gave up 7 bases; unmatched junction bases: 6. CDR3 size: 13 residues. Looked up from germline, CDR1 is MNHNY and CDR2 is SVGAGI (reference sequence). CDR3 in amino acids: CASSHRGLHEQYF. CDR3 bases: TGTGCCAGCAGTCACAGGGGGCTCCATGAGCAGTACTTC.

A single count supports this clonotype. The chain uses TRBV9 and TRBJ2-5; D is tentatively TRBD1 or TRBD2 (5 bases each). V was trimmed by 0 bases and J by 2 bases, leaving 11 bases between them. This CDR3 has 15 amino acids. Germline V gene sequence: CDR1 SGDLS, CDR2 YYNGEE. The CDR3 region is CASSVDPGRQETQYF. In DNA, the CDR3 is TGTGCCAGCAGCGTAGACCCAGGGAGACAAGAGACCCAGTACTTC. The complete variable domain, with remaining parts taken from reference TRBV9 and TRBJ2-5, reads DSGVTQTPKHLITATGQRVTLRCSPRSGDLSVYWYQQSLDQGLQFLIQYYNGEERAKGNILERFSAQQFPDLHSELNLSSLELGDSALYFCASSVDPGRQETQYFGPGTRLLVL.

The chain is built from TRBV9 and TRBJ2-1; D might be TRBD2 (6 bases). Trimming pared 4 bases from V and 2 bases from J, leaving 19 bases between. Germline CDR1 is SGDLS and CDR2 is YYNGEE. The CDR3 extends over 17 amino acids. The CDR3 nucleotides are TGTGCCAGCAGCCCCCGCGGGCGGCGGGATGCCTACAATGAGCAGTTCTTC. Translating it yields CASSPRGRRDAYNEQFF.

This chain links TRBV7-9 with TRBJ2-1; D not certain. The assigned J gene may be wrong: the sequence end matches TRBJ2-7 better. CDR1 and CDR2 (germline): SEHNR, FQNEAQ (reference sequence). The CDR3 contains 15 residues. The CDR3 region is CASSSWRVESNEQYF. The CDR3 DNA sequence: TGTGCCAGCAGCTCGTGGAGAGTCGAATCCAATGAGCAGTACTTC.

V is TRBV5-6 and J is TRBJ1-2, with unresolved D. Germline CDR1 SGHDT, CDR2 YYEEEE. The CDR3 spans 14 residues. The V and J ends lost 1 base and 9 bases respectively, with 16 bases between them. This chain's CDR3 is CASSLKSGVGRYTF. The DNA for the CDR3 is TGTGCCAGCAGCTTGAAGTCTGGAGTCGGTCGCTACACCTTC.

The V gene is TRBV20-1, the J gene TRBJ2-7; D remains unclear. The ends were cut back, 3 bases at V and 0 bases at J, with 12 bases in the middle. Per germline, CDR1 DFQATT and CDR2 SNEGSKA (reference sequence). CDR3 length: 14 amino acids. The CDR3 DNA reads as TGCAGTGCTAGTCTACAACAAAGCTCCTACGAGCAGTACTTC. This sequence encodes CSASLQQSSYEQYF.

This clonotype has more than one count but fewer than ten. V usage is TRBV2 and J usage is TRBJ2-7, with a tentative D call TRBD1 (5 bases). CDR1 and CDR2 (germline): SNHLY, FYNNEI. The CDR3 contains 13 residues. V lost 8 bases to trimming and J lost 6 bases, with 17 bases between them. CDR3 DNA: TGTGCCAGCGGGCGGACAAGGGGTGCCGAGCAGTACTTC. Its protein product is CASGRTRGAEQYF.

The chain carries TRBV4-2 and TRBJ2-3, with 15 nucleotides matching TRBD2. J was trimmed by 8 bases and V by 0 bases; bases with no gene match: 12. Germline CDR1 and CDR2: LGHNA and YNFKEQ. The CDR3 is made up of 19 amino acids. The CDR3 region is CASSQDLPGLAGGAGTQYF. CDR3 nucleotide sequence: TGTGCCAGCAGCCAAGATCTCCCGGGACTAGCGGGGGGAGCAGGTACGCAGTATTTT.

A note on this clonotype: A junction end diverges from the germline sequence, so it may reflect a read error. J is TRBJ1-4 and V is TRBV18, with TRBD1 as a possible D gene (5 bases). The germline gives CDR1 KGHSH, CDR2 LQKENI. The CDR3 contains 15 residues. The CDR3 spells CASSPPEGTIEKLFF. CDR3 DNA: TGTGCCAGCTCACCGCCAGAAGGGACTATTGAAAAACTGTTTTTT. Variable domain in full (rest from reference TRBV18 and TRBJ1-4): NAGVMQNPRHLVRRRGQEARLRCSPMKGHSHVYWYRQLPEEGLKFMVYLQKENIIDESGMPKERFSAEFPKEGPSILRIQQVVRGDSAAYFCASSPPEGTIEKLFFGSGTQLSVL.

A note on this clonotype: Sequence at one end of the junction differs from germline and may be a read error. Here the CDR3 reads CAGSQGGVHQETQYF. In nucleotides, the CDR3 is TGCGCCGGCAGCCAGGGGGGCGTACACCAAGAGACCCAGTACTTC. The chain is built from TRBV5-1 and TRBJ2-5; weak D call: TRBD1 (7 bases). The CDR3 has 15 residues. Germline assignment: CDR1 SGHRS and CDR2 YFSETQ.

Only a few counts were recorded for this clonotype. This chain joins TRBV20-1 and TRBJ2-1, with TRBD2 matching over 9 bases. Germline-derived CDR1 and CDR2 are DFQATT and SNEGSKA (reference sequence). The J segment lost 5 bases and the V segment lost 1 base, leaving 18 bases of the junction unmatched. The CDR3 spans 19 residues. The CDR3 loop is CSARGPPGSGSGGHNEQFF. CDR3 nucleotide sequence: TGCAGTGCTAGAGGGCCCCCTGGGTCTGGTAGCGGGGGACACAATGAGCAGTTCTTC.

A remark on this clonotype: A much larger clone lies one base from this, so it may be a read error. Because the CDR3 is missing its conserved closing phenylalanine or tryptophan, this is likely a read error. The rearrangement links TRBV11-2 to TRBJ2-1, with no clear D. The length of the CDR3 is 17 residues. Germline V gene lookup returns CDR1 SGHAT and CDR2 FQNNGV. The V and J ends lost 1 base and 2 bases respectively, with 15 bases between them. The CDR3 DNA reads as TGTGCCAGCAGCTTAGGGAGCCCTCAAATCGCCTACAATGAGCAGTTCGTC. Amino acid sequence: CASSLGSPQIAYNEQFV.

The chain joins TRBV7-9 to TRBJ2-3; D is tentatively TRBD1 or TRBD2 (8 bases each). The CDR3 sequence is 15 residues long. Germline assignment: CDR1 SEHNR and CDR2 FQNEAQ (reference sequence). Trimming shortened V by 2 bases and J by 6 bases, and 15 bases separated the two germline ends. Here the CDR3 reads CASSLRRGDRDTQYF. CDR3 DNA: TGTGCCAGCAGCTTACGGCGGGGGGACAGGGATACGCAGTATTTT.

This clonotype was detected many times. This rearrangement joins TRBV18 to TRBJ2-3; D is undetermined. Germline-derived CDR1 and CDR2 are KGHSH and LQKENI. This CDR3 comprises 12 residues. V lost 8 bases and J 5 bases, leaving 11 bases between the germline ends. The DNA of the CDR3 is TGTGCCAGCAGCCCCTCTGTAGATACGCAGTATTTT. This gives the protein CASSPSVDTQYF.

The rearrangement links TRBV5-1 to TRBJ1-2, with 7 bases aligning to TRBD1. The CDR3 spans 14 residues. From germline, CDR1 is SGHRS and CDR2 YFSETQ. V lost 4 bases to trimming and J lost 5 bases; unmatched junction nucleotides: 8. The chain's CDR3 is CASSTWTGAYGYTF. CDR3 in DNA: TGCGCCAGCAGCACATGGACAGGCGCGTATGGCTACACCTTC.

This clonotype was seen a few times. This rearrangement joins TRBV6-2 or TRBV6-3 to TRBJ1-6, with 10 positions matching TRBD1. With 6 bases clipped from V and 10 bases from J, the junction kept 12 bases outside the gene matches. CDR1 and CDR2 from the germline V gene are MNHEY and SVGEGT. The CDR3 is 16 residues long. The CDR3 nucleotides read TGTGCCAGCAGCCTCCGGGACAGGGGAGGCGGCTCACCCCTCCACTTT. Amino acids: CASSLRDRGGGSPLHF.